One and the same sample provided the 2 T cell receptor beta chains below, sequenced in a study of tumor-infiltrating lymphocytes in localized non-small cell lung cancer. Only in-frame clones appear in the TCRdb table, and some are missing; sequencing was by immunoSEQ multiplex PCR. The repertoire holds 20,000 to 25,000 clones, approximately 80% seen once, with 3.4% in the top ten. Sample: lung tumor tissue. All receptors derive from a human donor with non-small cell lung cancer.

The rearrangement joins TRBV6-1 to TRBJ2-5; D remains ambiguous. The germline gives CDR1 MNHNS, CDR2 SASEGT. The V end lost 1 base, the J end lost 4 bases, and 10 bases lay between the germline ends. The CDR3 covers 14 residues. Here the CDR3 DNA reads TGTGCCAGCAGTGAAGTCGGCAGGAGAGAGACCCAGTACTTC. It translates to CASSEVGRRETQYF.

This clone was found once. V usage is TRBV28 and J usage is TRBJ1-1; D is unresolved. V was pared by 8 bases and J by 11 bases, with 15 bases between. CDR3 length: 11 amino acids. Germline V gene lookup returns CDR1 MDHEN and CDR2 SYDVKM. CDR3 sequence (DNA): TGTGCCAGCTCTCAGGACCGGCGGGCTTTCTTT. It is translated as CASSQDRRAFF.